This T cell receptor beta chain was profiled in a study of T cell repertoires in cytomegalovirus infection. TCRdb reprocessed the reads via MiXCR and lists one record per CDR3 protein. The sample shows about 450,000 distinct CDR3 sequences, 25% to 40% of them seen only once. V was clipped by 7 bases and J by 2 bases, with 16 bases between them. Germline CDR1 SNHLY, CDR2 FYNNEI. CDR3 length: 15 residues. The chain has TRBV2 and TRBJ2-3; unclear D gene. Sequencing was performed on PBMCs. The receptor comes from a human donor in good health (CMV status not recorded). Some clones in this sample may be carry-over from other donors' samples. For the CDR3, the DNA is TGTGCCAGCAAGATCGGCTTCTTAGACACAGATACGCAGTATTTT. Translation: CASKIGFLDTDTQYF.